Below are 11 T cell receptor beta chains sequenced from a single sample in a study of technical replicates of blood from a few donors. Assay used: immunoSEQ multiplex PCR; TCRdb lists only in-frame clones, some missing. The sample includes more than 90,000 clones, nearly 97% of them seen just once. The source material was T cells isolated from PBMCs. The receptors come from a human donor in good health.

This clone has a single count. This chain connects TRBV27 to TRBJ2-7; the D gene is possibly TRBD1 (6 bases). The CDR3 is made up of 13 amino acids. The germline V and J ends were trimmed by 7 bases and 4 bases, with 14 bases remaining between them. From germline, CDR1 is MNHEY and CDR2 SMNVEV (reference sequence). The CDR3 DNA sequence: TGTGCCAGCACTAAGGACAGCCCGTACGAGCAGTACTTC. It yields the protein CASTKDSPYEQYF.

The rearrangement uses TRBV30 and TRBJ2-2; the D gene is possibly TRBD2 (5 bases). There are 14 residues in the CDR3. V lost 0 bases to trimming and J lost 4 bases, with 9 bases between them. The germline CDR1 and CDR2 sequences are GTSNPN and SVGIG (reference sequence). CDR3 DNA sequence: TGTGCCTGGAGTGTACCCCGGGGCACCGGGGAGCTGTTTTTT. Its protein product is CAWSVPRGTGELFF.

The chain links TRBV14 to TRBJ2-3; D unclear. CDR1 is SGHDN and CDR2 is FVKESK in the germline V gene. With 1 base removed from V and 7 bases from J, the gap between germline ends came to 15 bases. The CDR3 spans 15 residues. In DNA form, the CDR3 reads TGTGCCAGCAGCCAAGGCGGCCTCCGGCGGAATACGCAGTATTTT. Amino acid sequence: CASSQGGLRRNTQYF.

The chain employs TRBV30 and TRBJ1-6, with a possible D match to TRBD1 (5 bases). This CDR3 contains 13 residues. V lost 8 bases and J 6 bases, leaving 14 bases between the germline ends. Looked up from germline, CDR1 is GTSNPN and CDR2 is SVGIG (reference sequence). CDR3 sequence (DNA): TGTGCCGGATCGACAGAATTTAATTCACCCCTCCACTTT. Its translation is CAGSTEFNSPLHF.

V usage is TRBV9 and J usage is TRBJ2-5; D possibly corresponds to TRBD2 (6 bases). This CDR3 has 15 residues. The germline V and J ends were trimmed by 0 bases and 5 bases, with 14 bases remaining between them. Germline assignment: CDR1 SGDLS and CDR2 YYNGEE. Here the CDR3 reads CASSVGGGAGETQYF. CDR3 bases: TGTGCCAGCAGCGTAGGTGGAGGGGCCGGCGAGACCCAGTACTTC.

The V gene is TRBV10-1, the J gene TRBJ1-1; perhaps TRBD1 as D (6 bases). V lost 5 bases to trimming and J lost 0 bases, with 10 bases between them. CDR1 is WNHNN and CDR2 is SYGVQD in the germline V gene (reference sequence). This CDR3 contains 14 residues. The CDR3, as DNA: TGCGCCAGCAGTTTACAGGGTGTGAACACTGAAGCTTTCTTT. Residues: CASSLQGVNTEAFF.

The chain is built from TRBV27 and TRBJ2-3; the D gene is possibly TRBD1 (6 bases). This CDR3 region has 16 residues. The ends were cut back, 1 base at V and 3 bases at J, with 14 bases in the middle. In germline, CDR1 is MNHEY, CDR2 SMNVEV (reference sequence). The CDR3 DNA reads as TGTGCCAGCAGTTTATATTGGGGGCTCCAAACAGATACGCAGTATTTT. Translating gives CASSLYWGLQTDTQYF.

The V call is TRBV9, the J call TRBJ2-1; D gene unclear. Germline CDR1 reads SGDLS; CDR2 reads YYNGEE. V lost 0 bases and J lost 5, with 9 bases in between. The CDR3 spans 14 residues. CDR3 DNA sequence: TGTGCCAGCAGCGTAGCCTTGGAGAACAATGAGCAGTTCTTC. Its translation is CASSVALENNEQFF. The variable domain in full, with the rest retrieved from reference TRBV9 and TRBJ2-1, is DSGVTQTPKHLITATGQRVTLRCSPRSGDLSVYWYQQSLDQGLQFLIQYYNGEERAKGNILERFSAQQFPDLHSELNLSSLELGDSALYFCASSVALENNEQFFGPGTRLTVL.

The count of this clone is one. V is TRBV6-4 and J is TRBJ1-1; TRBD1 matches at 7 bases. V shed 6 bases, J shed 7 bases, and the junction held 11 bases outside the gene matches. This CDR3 has 14 amino acids. The germline gives CDR1 MRHNA, CDR2 SNTAGT. The CDR3: CASSPKDRDGEAFF. In nucleotides, the CDR3 is TGTGCCAGCAGCCCAAAAGACAGGGATGGTGAAGCTTTCTTT.

The J gene is TRBJ2-7, the V gene TRBV28, with 10 bases matching TRBD1. The CDR3 has 15 amino acids. Looked up from germline, CDR1 is MDHEN and CDR2 is SYDVKM. Unmatched junction bases numbered 6, after V lost 7 bases and J lost 0 bases. This CDR3 reads CASTPTGGSSYEQYF. The CDR3 nucleotides are TGTGCCAGCACCCCGACAGGGGGCAGCTCCTACGAGCAGTACTTC.

This chain uses TRBV5-1 with TRBJ2-3, with D possibly TRBD1 on 5 matching bases. V lost 2 bases and J 6 bases, leaving 16 bases between the germline ends. CDR1 SGHRS and CDR2 YFSETQ come from the germline V gene. The CDR3 consists of 15 residues. CDR3 DNA: TGCGCCAGCAGCTTCGTGTTTGGGGCTTCGGATACGCAGTATTTT. It yields the protein CASSFVFGASDTQYF. The full variable domain, rest sourced from reference TRBV5-1 and TRBJ2-3, is KAGVTQTPRYLIKTRGQQVTLSCSPISGHRSVSWYQQTPGQGLQFLFEYFSETQRNKGNFPGRFSGRQFSNSRSEMNVSTLELGDSALYLCASSFVFGASDTQYFGPGTRLTVL.